This T cell receptor beta chain was sequenced for a study of T cells in Graves' hyperthyroidism and ophthalmopathy. About the research overall: Once the initial diagnosis was made, peripheral blood was obtained before any treatment. General study findings and limits: Ophthalmopathy cases were set apart from stable hyperthyroidism by a 13 V-J model.

RNA transcripts served as the template for amplifying TCR beta CDR3 regions. TCR CDR3 regions were first amplified by RT-PCR with HTBI primers. TCRdb reprocessed the multiplex PCR reads with MiXCR, giving one entry per CDR3 protein. The sample yields 450,000 to 600,000 distinct CDR3 sequences, nearly 20% seen once. V was cut by 6 bases and J by 3 bases, with 20 bases left in between. CDR3 length: 16 residues. Per the germline V gene, CDR1 is WSHSY and CDR2 is SAAADI. Thyroid ultrasound and orbital computed tomography, with clinical symptoms and serum thyroxine and TRAb, informed diagnoses. Fresh peripheral blood, under 13 ml, was the source of the PBMCs. The sample holds a few counts of this clonotype. As yet, its antigen is unknown.

The TCR originated in a middle-aged man with Graves' ophthalmopathy. The sample was blood. This chain links TRBV10-2 with TRBJ2-5, with D possibly being TRBD2 (7 bases). The CDR3 sequence: CASSSSGGRPKETQYF. The CDR3, as DNA: TGCGCCAGCAGCTCCTCCGGGGGGCGACCAAAAGAGACCCAGTACTTC.